What follows are 10 T cell receptor beta chains derived from one specimen sequenced in a study of blood T cell repertoires in COVID-19. Assay: immunoSEQ multiplex PCR; the TCRdb copy retains only in-frame clones and omits some. The sample lists 88,000 or so clones; 81% were seen once. Sequencing was done on a sample of peripheral blood. The receptor source for this set is a man aged 55 to 70 with acute or convalescent COVID-19.

This chain joins TRBV27 and TRBJ2-6; maybe TRBD1 (6 bases). Between the trimmed V and J ends, which lost 6 bases and 0 bases, there was a span of 15 bases. This CDR3 region has 17 residues. Germline loops: CDR1 MNHEY, CDR2 SMNVEV (reference sequence). The CDR3: CASSRDTSPSGANVLTF. CDR3 sequence (DNA): TGTGCCAGCAGCCGGGACACATCACCCTCTGGGGCCAACGTCCTGACTTTC.

Notes on this clone: Other nucleotide sequences from this sample produce the same CDR3. The chain is built from TRBV12-3 or TRBV12-4 and TRBJ1-5, with D hard to call. The V and J ends lost 3 bases and 2 bases respectively, with 5 bases between them. CDR3 size: 13 residues. CDR3 bases: TGTGCCAGCAGTTTCGGGGGCAATCAGCCCCAGCATTTT. Protein product: CASSFGGNQPQHF.

The V call is TRBV19, the J call TRBJ2-5; no clear D gene. From germline, CDR1 is LNHDA and CDR2 SQIVND (reference sequence). Trimming removed 1 base from V and 1 base from J, with 7 bases in between. The length of the CDR3 is 14 residues. The CDR3 DNA sequence: TGTGCCAGTAGTATAGGCCCGAGCCAAGAGACCCAGTACTTC. Its translation: CASSIGPSQETQYF.

This clone was observed a single time. The CDR3 loop reads CASSSQPQGLTDTQYF. In DNA, the CDR3 is TGTGCCAGCAGCTCCCAACCGCAGGGCCTCACAGATACGCAGTATTTT. The rearrangement links TRBV5-5 to TRBJ2-3; the D gene is possibly TRBD1 (5 bases). The CDR3 covers 16 residues. V was trimmed by 3 bases and J by 2 bases, leaving 16 bases between them. Germline V gene lookup returns CDR1 SGHKS and CDR2 YYEKEE (reference sequence).

The CDR3 sequence is CAQGGSRESYSNQPQHF. The CDR3 coding sequence is TGTGCCCAGGGGGGTTCCCGGGAGAGCTATAGCAATCAGCCCCAGCATTTT. The genes are TRBV7-9 and TRBJ1-5; 7 bases agree with TRBD1. Germline V gives CDR1 SEHNR, CDR2 FQNEAQ (reference sequence). The J segment lost 0 bases and the V segment lost 11 bases, leaving 16 bases of the junction unmatched. CDR3 size: 17 residues.

This clone has a handful of counts. This chain links TRBV9 with TRBJ2-2, with D unresolved. The germline V gene has CDR1 SGDLS and CDR2 YYNGEE. Trimming removed 3 bases from V and 6 bases from J, with 6 bases in between. This CDR3 is built from 12 residues. The CDR3 coding sequence is TGTGCCAGCAGCGATGACTCCGGGGAGCTGTTTTTT. It translates to CASSDDSGELFF.

This clone was seen once. The V call is TRBV7-9, the J call TRBJ2-3; maybe TRBD1 (6 bases). The CDR3 is 19 amino acids. V was trimmed by 5 bases and J by 0 bases, leaving 24 bases between them. Germline V gene sequence: CDR1 SEHNR, CDR2 FQNEAQ (reference sequence). CDR3 nucleotides: TGTGCCAGCAGCGGACAGAGTCCTACCCTGACCTATAGCACAGATACGCAGTATTTT. This codes for CASSGQSPTLTYSTDTQYF. Full variable domain (missing parts from reference TRBV7-9 and TRBJ2-3): DTGVSQNPRHKITKRGQNVTFRCDPISEHNRLYWYRQTLGQGPEFLTYFQNEAQLEKSRLLSDRFSAERPKGSFSTLEIQRTEQGDSAMYLCASSGQSPTLTYSTDTQYFGPGTRLTVL.

The V gene is TRBV5-6, the J gene TRBJ1-2; 7 nucleotides align to TRBD1. V lost 4 bases to trimming and J lost 3 bases; unmatched junction nucleotides: 15. The CDR3 is made up of 17 amino acids. Germline V lookup: CDR1 SGHDT, CDR2 YYEEEE. Here the CDR3 reads CASSPGQDPRGDYGYTF. In nucleotides, the CDR3 is TGTGCCAGCAGCCCCGGACAGGATCCACGAGGGGACTATGGCTACACCTTC.

The chain is built from TRBV7-8 and TRBJ2-7, with D tentatively TRBD2 (5 bases). This CDR3 contains 12 residues. Germline CDR1 and CDR2: SGHVS and FQNEAQ. V lost 5 bases and J lost 5, with 10 bases in between. CDR3 loop: CASSLLGNEQYF. The CDR3 bases are TGTGCCAGCAGCCTCCTCGGGAACGAGCAGTACTTC.

The chain couples TRBV25-1 to TRBJ1-1; D is unclear. The V end was cut by 6 bases, the J end by 1 base, with 12 bases between. Germline values: CDR1 MGHDK, CDR2 SYGVNS. CDR3 length: 14 residues. For the CDR3, the DNA is TGTGCCAGCAGCCCGAGGTCAACGAACACTGAAGCTTTCTTT. This sequence encodes CASSPRSTNTEAFF. Filled out from reference TRBV25-1 and TRBJ1-1, the complete variable domain reads EADIYQTPRYLVIGTGKKITLECSQTMGHDKMYWYQQDPGMELHLIHYSYGVNSTEKGDLSSESTVSRIRTEHFPLTLESARPSHTSQYLCASSPRSTNTEAFFGQGTRLTVV.